This TCR beta chain comes out of a study of T-cell reconstitution after alpha-beta-depleted transplantation in children. This clonotype was counted a few times. The authors prepared the TCRbeta library with unique molecular identifiers. TCRdb re-called the PCR reads through MiXCR, storing one row per CDR3 protein. The sample shows a few hundred thousand distinct CDR3 sequences, around 15% of them seen only once. Germline V gene data show CDR1 as SGDLS and CDR2 as YYNGEE. The CDR3 has 13 residues. Trimming cost V 4 bases and J 1 base, with 8 bases left between them. The sample in question was PBMCs, mostly from graft donor cells, obtained 360 days after TCRalphabeta/CD19-depleted stem cell transplant. This chain links TRBV9 with TRBJ1-1; no clear D. This clonotype was obtained from a boy in the first two years of life who had a stem cell transplant for Wiskott-Aldrich syndrome, so the T cells may come from the graft donor. The CDR3 region is CASSSAWNTEAFF. CDR3 sequence (DNA): TGTGCCAGCAGCTCGGCTTGGAACACTGAAGCTTTCTTT.